This TCR beta chain was captured in a study of cytomegalovirus exposure and HLA in healthy donors. Study details: Later, an analysis reported that the 130 or so validation repertoires had used the same platform as the roughly 660 first-cohort repertoires.

To note about this clone: Antigen specificity is unknown.

Donors came from a validation cohort of 90 to 150 subjects, distinct from the first 666-subject cohort. TCRdb keeps only in-frame clones here, not all; method: immunoSEQ multiplex PCR. Of about 190,000 clones listed, 84% are singletons. CDR1 and CDR2 (germline): MNHEY, SVGAGI. The CDR3 has 13 amino acids. V gave up 2 bases and J gave up 5 bases, with 10 bases separating them. Study-wide findings and caveats: Some public TCRs appeared in many individuals, while most sequences were rare. Cytomegalovirus association was assigned to 150 to 200 TCR beta chains.

The origin of this receptor is a man between 18 and 35 years old in good health and CMV-seropositive. Material for sequencing was PBMCs. The J gene is TRBJ2-7, the V gene TRBV6-5, with TRBD2 as a possible D gene (6 bases). The CDR3: CASSYAGPHEQYF. CDR3 in DNA: TGTGCCAGCAGTTACGCGGGACCTCACGAGCAGTACTTC.